One sample yielded the 5 T cell receptor beta chains listed below, sequenced in a study of OX40 agonist ivuxolimab in advanced cancers. Library generation was performed with the immunoSEQ multiplex PCR assay. The clones in this table, taken by TCRdb from immuneACCESS, are in-frame only. Not every clone is retained; where verified, under half of the shortfall comes from an unresolved V gene, and the cause of the rest is unknown. The sample table shows 90,000 to 150,000 clones, and approximately 92% are seen once. Of the sample, around 0.53% is held by the ten largest clones. This material consisted of CD4+ or CD8+ T cells sorted from blood, taken in a trial of the OX40 agonist ivuxolimab. Receptors originate from an adult with an advanced solid tumor such as melanoma, head and neck, liver or kidney cancer.

Concerning this clone: At one end the junction does not follow the germline gene, possibly because of a read error. V and J are TRBV29-1 and TRBJ2-1, with D possibly TRBD1 on 6 matching bases. This CDR3 has 11 residues. CDR1 is SQVTM and CDR2 is ANQGSEA in the germline V gene. The CDR3 protein is CSVEGGWEQFF. Here the CDR3 DNA reads TGCAGCGTGGAAGGGGGTTGGGAGCAGTTCTTC.

The rearrangement links TRBV2 to TRBJ2-1, with a tentative D call TRBD1 (6 bases). The V gene's germline CDR1 is SNHLY and CDR2 FYNNEI. The CDR3 loop spans 14 amino acids. The V and J ends lost 4 bases and 7 bases respectively, with 14 bases between them. CDR3 in amino acids: CASSGDIGKNEQFF. In DNA, the CDR3 is TGTGCCAGCAGTGGGGACATCGGGAAAAATGAGCAGTTCTTC.

The J gene is TRBJ1-1, the V gene TRBV4-3; 8 bases are a match to TRBD1. The CDR3 consists of 17 residues. Per the germline V gene, CDR1 is LGHNA and CDR2 is YSLEER. After removal of 3 bases from V and 6 bases from J, the junction contained 15 bases not matched to a gene. CDR3 sequence: CASSHDRVKSTGAEAFF. Here the CDR3 DNA reads TGCGCCAGCAGCCATGATAGAGTAAAATCGACAGGGGCTGAAGCTTTCTTT.

The CDR3 is CASSLAGQGRTEAFF. DNA of the CDR3: TGCGCCAGCAGCTTAGCCGGACAGGGGAGGACTGAAGCTTTCTTT. The chain has TRBV5-1 and TRBJ1-1; 9 bases are a match to TRBD1. Germline values: CDR1 SGHRS, CDR2 YFSETQ. The ends lost 2 bases at V and 5 bases at J; junction bases unmatched: 7. There are 15 residues in the CDR3.

This chain connects TRBV30 to TRBJ2-1, with 8 positions matching TRBD2. Germline V gives CDR1 GTSNPN, CDR2 SVGIG (reference sequence). The V gene end was trimmed by 0 bases and the J gene end by 8 bases; junction bases not matched to a gene: 9. This CDR3 contains 15 residues. DNA of the CDR3: TGTGCCTGGAGTGTACGAAGCGGGGGTGGGGATGAGCAGTTCTTC. Translating gives CAWSVRSGGGDEQFF.